One sample yielded the 15 T cell receptor beta chains listed below, sequenced in a study of blood T cell repertoires in COVID-19. Produced via immunoSEQ multiplex PCR; TCRdb's table is partial and in-frame only. The sample holds around 100,000 clones, more than 75% seen once. The sample was peripheral blood. Every receptor here comes from a human donor in a cohort sampled during active COVID-19.

A single count supports this clone. The chain links TRBV3-1 (or the pseudogene TRBV3-2) to TRBJ2-5; 12 bases are a match to TRBD2. This CDR3 region has 16 residues. Germline CDR1 LGHDT, CDR2 YNNKEL (reference sequence). The V gene end was trimmed by 0 bases and the J gene end by 5 bases; junction bases not matched to a gene: 4. CDR3 amino acids: CASSQEGLAGWETQYF. DNA of the CDR3: TGTGCCAGCAGCCAAGAGGGACTAGCGGGTTGGGAGACCCAGTACTTC.

The J gene is TRBJ1-1, the V gene TRBV7-9, with 8 positions matching TRBD1. The CDR3 sequence is 15 residues long. V shed 4 bases and J 3 bases; nucleotides not matched to a gene: 7. CDR1 and CDR2 from the germline V gene are SEHNR and FQNEAQ (reference sequence). The CDR3 here is CASSSDRGWDTEAFF. Here the CDR3 DNA reads TGTGCCAGCAGCTCTGACAGGGGTTGGGACACTGAAGCTTTCTTT. Full variable domain (remainder filled in from reference TRBV7-9 and TRBJ1-1): DTGVSQNPRHKITKRGQNVTFRCDPISEHNRLYWYRQTLGQGPEFLTYFQNEAQLEKSRLLSDRFSAERPKGSFSTLEIQRTEQGDSAMYLCASSSDRGWDTEAFFGQGTRLTVV.

The chain joins TRBV9 to TRBJ2-1; D is possibly TRBD2 (5 bases). Germline-derived CDR1 and CDR2 are SGDLS and YYNGEE. The CDR3 is 16 amino acids. V lost 4 bases to trimming and J lost 7 bases, with 21 bases between them. The CDR3: CASSSRTDRRGNEQFF. The DNA of the CDR3 is TGTGCCAGCAGCTCCAGGACGGATAGACGAGGGAATGAGCAGTTCTTC.

The rearrangement joins TRBV6-5 to TRBJ1-2; D is unclear. V shed 7 bases and J shed 6 bases, with 18 bases lying between them. The CDR3 contains 14 residues. Germline V gene data show CDR1 as MNHEY and CDR2 as SVGAGI. CDR3 bases: TGTGCCAGCAATCCCACGCGGCATGGAGATGGCTACACCTTC. Its translation: CASNPTRHGDGYTF.

This rearrangement joins TRBV7-9 to TRBJ2-7; 7 bases match TRBD1. The CDR3 runs to 12 residues. CDR1 is SEHNR, CDR2 FQNEAQ, per germline (reference sequence). V lost 7 bases and J lost 6; bases outside the gene matches: 6. The DNA of the CDR3 is TGTGCCAGCACGGACAGGCCTGCCGAGCAGTACTTC. Translating gives CASTDRPAEQYF. Full variable domain (missing parts from reference TRBV7-9 and TRBJ2-7): DTGVSQNPRHKITKRGQNVTFRCDPISEHNRLYWYRQTLGQGPEFLTYFQNEAQLEKSRLLSDRFSAERPKGSFSTLEIQRTEQGDSAMYLCASTDRPAEQYFGPGTRLTVT.

The rearrangement uses TRBV6-6 and TRBJ1-6; D unresolved. Germline-derived CDR1 and CDR2 are MNHNY and SVGAGI (reference sequence). V was pared by 6 bases and J by 6 bases, with 21 bases between. The CDR3 has 17 residues. The CDR3 DNA sequence: TGTGCCAGCAGCCGACCCAGTCTCGGCGAGGGTAATTCACCCCTCCACTTT. It specifies CASSRPSLGEGNSPLHF.

The chain uses TRBV5-1 and TRBJ2-7, with TRBD2 as a possible D gene (5 bases). V lost 2 bases and J lost 6, with 18 bases in between. Germline V gene data show CDR1 as SGHRS and CDR2 as YFSETQ. The CDR3 length is 15 residues. CDR3 protein: CASSLQSLGEGEQYF. The CDR3, as DNA: TGCGCCAGCAGCTTACAATCCCTCGGGGAAGGCGAGCAGTACTTC. The entire variable domain, with the rest obtained from reference TRBV5-1 and TRBJ2-7, is as follows: KAGVTQTPRYLIKTRGQQVTLSCSPISGHRSVSWYQQTPGQGLQFLFEYFSETQRNKGNFPGRFSGRQFSNSRSEMNVSTLELGDSALYLCASSLQSLGEGEQYFGPGTRLTVT.

The chain has TRBV19 and TRBJ1-1; D is perhaps TRBD1 (6 bases). Germline V gives CDR1 LNHDA, CDR2 SQIVND (reference sequence). V dropped 4 bases and J dropped 5 bases, with 14 bases sitting between them. The CDR3 totals 14 residues. CDR3 nucleotides: TGTGCCAGTAGTAAGCAGGGTAGGGGGACTGAAGCTTTCTTT. This gives the protein CASSKQGRGTEAFF.

V gene TRBV27 combines with J gene TRBJ2-7; 9 nucleotides match TRBD1. The V gene end was trimmed by 4 bases and the J gene end by 7 bases; junction bases not matched to a gene: 5. This CDR3 comprises 13 residues. The germline gives CDR1 MNHEY, CDR2 SMNVEV (reference sequence). The CDR3 sequence is CASSSQGAQEQYF. The CDR3 DNA reads TGTGCCAGCAGTTCACAGGGGGCGCAAGAGCAGTACTTC.

The chain carries TRBV5-1 and TRBJ1-2; 12 nucleotides align to TRBD1. The CDR3 covers 16 residues. Germline CDR1 is SGHRS and CDR2 is YFSETQ. V was clipped by 3 bases and J by 6 bases; unmatched bases: 9. As DNA, the CDR3 is TGCGCCAGCAGCTCGACCGGGACAGGGGGCGCGCATGGCTACACCTTC. This translates into CASSSTGTGGAHGYTF.

The chain links TRBV5-1 to TRBJ2-1; 12 bases match TRBD2. CDR1 is SGHRS and CDR2 is YFSETQ in the germline V gene. After removal of 4 bases from V and 4 bases from J, the junction contained 3 bases not matched to a gene. The length of the CDR3 is 15 residues. The CDR3 DNA reads TGCGCCAGCAGCACGGGACTAGCGGGTTACAATGAGCAGTTCTTC. It codes for CASSTGLAGYNEQFF.

This clone occurred once. The chain has TRBV10-3 and TRBJ1-5; D perhaps matches TRBD1 (5 bases). The V gene lost 5 bases and the J gene lost 5 bases, with 16 bases spanning the gap. The CDR3 has 15 residues. Germline V gene sequence: CDR1 ENHRY, CDR2 SYGVKD. As DNA, the CDR3 is TGTGCCATCAGTCCGTGGGGGGGGGAAGATCAGCCCCAGCATTTT. Translating gives CAISPWGGEDQPQHF.

This chain joins TRBV5-4 and TRBJ2-5, with TRBD1 identical over 12 bases. The CDR3 runs to 17 residues. Per germline, CDR1 SGHNT and CDR2 YYREEE (reference sequence). The V and J ends lost 4 bases and 1 base, in that order; junction bases with no gene match: 8. The CDR3 coding sequence is TGTGCCAGCAGCCGGGACAGGGGGCGCCGCGGCCAAGAGACCCAGTACTTC. Amino acid sequence: CASSRDRGRRGQETQYF.

The CDR3: CASSLSGQGMHEQYF. The CDR3 coding sequence is TGTGCCAGTAGTTTATCGGGACAGGGGATGCACGAGCAGTACTTC. This chain joins TRBV19 and TRBJ2-7; TRBD1 matches 10 bases. V was clipped by 5 bases and J by 5 bases; unmatched bases: 9. The CDR3 consists of 15 residues. The germline V gene has CDR1 LNHDA and CDR2 SQIVND (reference sequence).

The chain uses TRBV6-2 or TRBV6-3 and TRBJ1-1; D may be TRBD1 (5 bases). Per the germline V gene, CDR1 is MNHEY and CDR2 is SVGEGT. There are 15 residues in the CDR3. Deletions cut 2 bases from V and 0 bases from J, with 10 bases between. CDR3 DNA: TGTGCCAGCAGTTACGGTAGACAGATGAACACTGAAGCTTTCTTT. Its translation is CASSYGRQMNTEAFF.